A single sample is the source of the 11 T cell receptor beta chains below, sequenced in a study of CD8+ T cells in alopecia areata. cDNA reverse transcribed from extracted RNA served as the sequencing template. Sequencing was performed with immunoSEQ multiplex PCR; in TCRdb, only in-frame clones are kept and a portion is missing. The sample lists some 210,000 clones; 57% were seen once. The input for sequencing was CD4+ T cells sorted from blood, taken at week 0. The receptors were sampled from a human donor with alopecia areata.

This clone was seen only a few times. The chain joins TRBV7-2 to TRBJ2-5; perhaps TRBD1 as D (6 bases). Germline values: CDR1 SGHTA, CDR2 FQGNSA. The V gene lost 5 bases and the J gene lost 3 bases, with 10 bases spanning the gap. CDR3 length: 13 amino acids. CDR3 sequence (DNA): TGTGCCAGCAGCCAACAGGGAAAAGAGACCCAGTACTTC. Translating it yields CASSQQGKETQYF.

This sequence joins TRBV5-1 and TRBJ1-6, with D perhaps TRBD1 (5 bases). V lost 0 bases and J 0 bases, leaving 7 bases between the germline ends. The CDR3 is 16 residues long. Germline V lookup: CDR1 SGHRS, CDR2 YFSETQ. CDR3 loop: CASSLAGISYNSPLHF. DNA for the CDR3: TGCGCCAGCAGCTTGGCAGGGATCTCCTATAATTCACCCCTCCACTTT.

This chain links TRBV13 with TRBJ2-5; no clear D. Germline CDR1 reads PRHDT; CDR2 reads FYEKMQ (reference sequence). This CDR3 is built from 11 residues. The V end was cut by 6 bases, the J end by 2 bases, with 4 bases between. CDR3 loop: CASSEQETQYF. The CDR3 region has the DNA TGTGCCAGCAGTGAACAAGAGACCCAGTACTTC.

The gene calls are TRBV5-1 and TRBJ2-2, with 7 nucleotides matching TRBD2. Germline values: CDR1 SGHRS, CDR2 YFSETQ. The V gene end was trimmed by 0 bases and the J gene end by 6 bases; junction bases not matched to a gene: 5. The CDR3 is 15 residues long. DNA of the CDR3: TGCGCCAGCAGCTTGGTCAGCGGGGTTTCCGGGGAGCTGTTTTTT. It yields the protein CASSLVSGVSGELFF.

Here the CDR3 DNA reads TGTGCTAGCAACGGGGGGTCTGCCTACGAGCAGTACTTC. It is translated as CASNGGSAYEQYF. The chain links TRBV30 to TRBJ2-7; 7 bases line up with TRBD2. The CDR3 covers 13 residues. The germline CDR1 and CDR2 sequences are GTSNPN and SVGIG (reference sequence).

The chain employs TRBV25-1 and TRBJ2-5; 8 nucleotides align to TRBD2. The V gene end was trimmed by 3 bases and the J gene end by 5 bases; junction bases not matched to a gene: 5. The CDR3 is 14 residues long. CDR1 and CDR2 from the germline V gene are MGHDK and SYGVNS. Here the CDR3 reads CASSDGLAGETQYF. DNA of the CDR3: TGTGCCAGCAGTGACGGACTAGCCGGGGAGACCCAGTACTTC.

This sequence joins TRBV2 and TRBJ1-5; 7 bases fit TRBD1. Unmatched junction bases numbered 8, after V lost 6 bases and J lost 6 bases. Per germline, CDR1 SNHLY and CDR2 FYNNEI. This CDR3 is built from 14 residues. The CDR3: CASSRQGKGQPQHF. The CDR3 DNA follows: TGTGCCAGCAGCCGACAGGGCAAGGGTCAGCCCCAGCATTTT.

The rearrangement joins TRBV28 to TRBJ1-1; D remains unclear. The CDR3 is made up of 14 amino acids. Looked up from germline, CDR1 is MDHEN and CDR2 is SYDVKM. Trimming stripped 2 bases from V and 0 bases from J, with 7 bases between. This chain's CDR3 is CASSLAQMNTEAFF. In DNA, the CDR3 is TGTGCCAGCAGTTTAGCACAGATGAACACTGAAGCTTTCTTT.

The chain uses TRBV5-6 and TRBJ2-7; D is undetermined. The CDR3 loop spans 12 amino acids. Germline CDR1 is SGHDT and CDR2 is YYEEEE. The germline V and J ends were trimmed by 1 base and 3 bases, with 5 bases remaining between them. CDR3 in amino acids: CASSLRLYEQYF. The CDR3 coding sequence is TGTGCCAGCAGCTTGAGGCTCTACGAGCAGTACTTC.

This clone was seen a handful of times. J is TRBJ2-2 and V is TRBV11-1; possibly TRBD1 for D (6 bases). The germline V gene encodes CDR1 SGHAT and CDR2 FQDESV (reference sequence). V shed 3 bases and J shed 4 bases, with 9 bases lying between them. The CDR3 spans 14 residues. Here the CDR3 reads CASSLTGSTGELFF. The CDR3 bases are TGTGCCAGCAGCTTGACAGGCAGCACCGGGGAGCTGTTTTTT.

In nucleotides, the CDR3 is TGCAGCGTTGGACGGCGGGATGGAAACACCATATATTTT. This codes for CSVGRRDGNTIYF. J is TRBJ1-3 and V is TRBV29-1; no clear D. Germline assignment: CDR1 SQVTM and CDR2 ANQGSEA. The CDR3 is made up of 13 amino acids. V shed 4 bases and J shed 3 bases, with 10 bases lying between them.